A selection of T cell receptor beta chains follows, all from one sample in a study of read filtering for tumor transcriptome and immune sequencing. One entry per CDR3 protein, called by TCRdb with MiXCR from the reads. Among roughly 27,000 distinct CDR3 sequences listed, around 15% were seen once. Sequencing used a population of CD138-negative cells sorted from bone marrow. These receptors all come from a donor older than 35 with multiple myeloma. Both conserved end residues are part of each CDR3. The D gene is left open where the match is weak. Clone size is stated in some rows and not others, as once, few, many or a class when expanded.

CDR3aa: CASKRNWGSGANVLTF
CDR3nt: TGTGCCAGCAAACGAAATTGGGGCTCTGGGGCCAACGTCCTGACTTTC
abundance: many
d_gene: NA
j_gene: TRBJ2-6
v_gene: TRBV3-1

CDR3aa: CASSQRSQRRDTQYF
CDR3nt: TGTGCCAGCAGCCAAAGGAGCCAGAGACGGGATACGCAGTATTTT
abundance: many
d_gene: NA
j_gene: TRBJ2-3
v_gene: TRBV7-8

CDR3aa: CASRAGLSNYGYTF
CDR3nt: TGTGCCAGCCGGGCGGGACTGAGTAACTATGGCTACACCTTC
abundance: many
d_gene: NA
j_gene: TRBJ1-2
v_gene: TRBV12-3/TRBV12-4

CDR3aa: CASSPGTSGTAGEQYF
CDR3nt: TGCGCCAGCAGCCCTGGGACTAGCGGGACGGCCGGCGAGCAGTACTTC
abundance: many
d_gene: TRBD2
j_gene: TRBJ2-7
v_gene: TRBV5-1

CDR3aa: CSAAGLAGGETQYF
CDR3nt: TGCAGTGCAGCAGGACTAGCGGGAGGAGAGACCCAGTACTTC
abundance: NA
d_gene: TRBD2
j_gene: TRBJ2-5
v_gene: TRBV20-1

CDR3aa: CASSPISLSGRYSEQFF
CDR3nt: TGTGCCAGCAGTCCAATCTCCCTTAGCGGGAGATACAGTGAGCAGTTCTTC
abundance: many
d_gene: TRBD2
j_gene: TRBJ2-1
v_gene: TRBV7-8

CDR3aa: CSARTGGPYEQYF
CDR3nt: TGCAGTGCTAGGACAGGGGGACCCTACGAGCAGTACTTC
abundance: many
d_gene: TRBD1
j_gene: TRBJ2-7
v_gene: TRBV20-1

CDR3aa: CSVEITGELFF
CDR3nt: TGCAGCGTGGAAATTACCGGGGAGCTGTTTTTT
abundance: many
d_gene: NA
j_gene: TRBJ2-2
v_gene: TRBV29-1

CDR3aa: CAWGAYQETQYF
CDR3nt: TGTGCCTGGGGGGCGTACCAAGAGACCCAGTACTTC
abundance: many
d_gene: NA
j_gene: TRBJ2-5
v_gene: TRBV30

CDR3aa: CASTTDGVVRSYNEQFF
CDR3nt: TGTGCCAGCACCACTGACGGGGTCGTGCGGTCCTACAATGAGCAGTTCTTC
abundance: few
d_gene: NA
j_gene: TRBJ2-1
v_gene: TRBV6-2/TRBV6-3

CDR3aa: CSAEGVGGGGTEAFF
CDR3nt: TGCAGCGCCGAGGGGGTAGGCGGAGGTGGCACTGAAGCTTTCTTT
abundance: many
d_gene: NA
j_gene: TRBJ1-1
v_gene: TRBV29-1

CDR3aa: CASSQTSGTFYEQYF
CDR3nt: TGCGCCAGCAGCCAAACTAGCGGGACATTCTACGAGCAGTACTTC
abundance: NA
d_gene: TRBD2
j_gene: TRBJ2-7
v_gene: TRBV4-1

CDR3aa: CASSLRLGGTGEPFF
CDR3nt: TGTGCCAGCAGTTTAAGGCTAGGGGGCACCGGGGAGCCGTTTTTT
abundance: NA
d_gene: TRBD1
j_gene: TRBJ2-2
v_gene: TRBV28

CDR3aa: CASSKDSYGYTF
CDR3nt: TGTGCCAGCAGTAAGGACAGCTATGGCTACACCTTC
abundance: many
d_gene: NA
j_gene: TRBJ1-2
v_gene: TRBV12-3/TRBV12-4

CDR3aa: CASSLEGSYEQYF
CDR3nt: TGTGCCAGCAGTTTAGAGGGATCTTACGAGCAGTACTTC
abundance: NA
d_gene: NA
j_gene: TRBJ2-7
v_gene: TRBV12-3/TRBV12-4

CDR3aa: CSARPGQGGSPLHF
CDR3nt: TGCAGTGCTCGACCGGGACAGGGTGGATCACCCCTCCACTTT
abundance: many
d_gene: TRBD1
j_gene: TRBJ1-6
v_gene: TRBV20-1

CDR3aa: CASSLDYGGSYEQYF
CDR3nt: TGCGCCAGCAGCTTGGATTACGGAGGCTCCTACGAGCAGTACTTC
abundance: many
d_gene: NA
j_gene: TRBJ2-7
v_gene: TRBV5-1

CDR3aa: CASSSTGRGQPQHF
CDR3nt: TGTGCCAGCAGTTCGACCGGGAGGGGACAGCCCCAGCATTTT
abundance: NA
d_gene: NA
j_gene: TRBJ1-5
v_gene: TRBV6-2/TRBV6-3

CDR3aa: CASSPERAGGQFF
CDR3nt: TGTGCCAGTAGTCCCGAGCGGGCGGGCGGGCAGTTCTTC
abundance: many
d_gene: NA
j_gene: TRBJ2-1
v_gene: TRBV19

CDR3aa: CASRFPPGQGLGAKNIQYF
CDR3nt: TGTGCCAGCAGATTCCCCCCGGGACAGGGTCTTGGAGCCAAAAACATTCAGTACTTC
abundance: many
d_gene: TRBD1
j_gene: TRBJ2-4
v_gene: TRBV28

CDR3aa: CASRSGRNTEAFF
CDR3nt: TGCGCCAGCAGATCGGGACGTAACACTGAAGCTTTCTTT
abundance: many
d_gene: NA
j_gene: TRBJ1-1
v_gene: TRBV5-1

CDR3aa: CASSPRATYEQYF
CDR3nt: TGTGCCAGCAGCCCCCGGGCCACCTACGAGCAGTACTTC
abundance: few
d_gene: NA
j_gene: TRBJ2-7
v_gene: TRBV13

CDR3aa: CASSSPPWTSGSFSDTQYF
CDR3nt: TGTGCCAGCAGCTCCCCCCCGTGGACTAGCGGGAGTTTCTCAGATACGCAGTATTTT
abundance: many
d_gene: TRBD2
j_gene: TRBJ2-3
v_gene: TRBV13

CDR3aa: CASSRGDPTDTQYF
CDR3nt: TGTGCCAGCAGTCGCGGGGACCCCACAGATACGCAGTATTTT
abundance: NA
d_gene: NA
j_gene: TRBJ2-3
v_gene: TRBV28

CDR3aa: CASSVRGGDYGYTF
CDR3nt: TGTGCCAGTAGTGTCCGGGGAGGAGACTATGGCTACACCTTC
abundance: many
d_gene: NA
j_gene: TRBJ1-2
v_gene: TRBV19

CDR3aa: CASSPPSGIANNEQFF
CDR3nt: TGTGCCAGCTCACCACCTAGCGGAATCGCTAACAATGAGCAGTTCTTC
abundance: NA
d_gene: NA
j_gene: TRBJ2-1
v_gene: TRBV18

CDR3aa: CASSPNRARNQSQHF
CDR3nt: TGTGCCAGCTCACCAAACCGAGCGCGGAACCAGTCCCAGCATTTT
abundance: few
d_gene: NA
j_gene: TRBJ1-5
v_gene: TRBV18

CDR3aa: CASSLPLRAGAGGQYF
CDR3nt: TGTGCCAGCAGTTTACCCCTGAGAGCGGGAGCAGGGGGGCAGTACTTC
abundance: NA
d_gene: NA
j_gene: TRBJ2-7
v_gene: TRBV28

CDR3aa: CASSQGTSGSNEQFF
CDR3nt: TGCGCCAGCAGCCAGGGGACTAGCGGGAGTAATGAGCAGTTCTTC
abundance: many
d_gene: TRBD2
j_gene: TRBJ2-1
v_gene: TRBV5-1

CDR3aa: CASSLSGNTEAFF
CDR3nt: TGTGCCAGCAGCTTAAGCGGGAACACTGAAGCTTTCTTT
abundance: many
d_gene: NA
j_gene: TRBJ1-1
v_gene: TRBV7-3

CDR3aa: CASSLGGGRYNEQFF
CDR3nt: TGTGCCAGCAGTTTGGGCGGGGGGCGGTACAATGAGCAGTTCTTC
abundance: many
d_gene: TRBD2
j_gene: TRBJ2-1
v_gene: TRBV6-1

CDR3aa: CAWSKGAKNIQYF
CDR3nt: TGTGCCTGGAGTAAGGGGGCCAAAAACATTCAGTACTTC
abundance: NA
d_gene: NA
j_gene: TRBJ2-4
v_gene: TRBV30

CDR3aa: CASSSHDRIQETQYF
CDR3nt: TGTGCCAGCAGCTCGCACGACAGGATTCAAGAGACCCAGTACTTC
abundance: many
d_gene: NA
j_gene: TRBJ2-5
v_gene: TRBV7-9

CDR3aa: CASSHGLPRTVLAYNEQFF
CDR3nt: TGTGCCAGCAGCCACGGGCTTCCGCGGACAGTGTTAGCCTACAATGAGCAGTTCTTC
abundance: medium-sized
d_gene: NA
j_gene: TRBJ2-1
v_gene: TRBV7-9

CDR3aa: CASSHRTGGSEQYF
CDR3nt: TGTGCCAGCAGCCACCGGACAGGGGGCTCCGAGCAGTACTTC
abundance: many
d_gene: TRBD1
j_gene: TRBJ2-7
v_gene: TRBV3-1

CDR3aa: CSATDRGAEAFF
CDR3nt: TGCAGTGCTACCGACAGGGGTGCTGAAGCTTTCTTT
abundance: many
d_gene: TRBD1
j_gene: TRBJ1-1
v_gene: TRBV20-1

CDR3aa: CASSQATGCNEQSF
CDR3nt: TGTGCCAGCAGCCAAGCAACGGGATGCAATGAGCAGTCCTTC
abundance: few
d_gene: NA
j_gene: TRBJ2-1
v_gene: TRBV3-1

CDR3aa: CASNLQGAGGNQPQHF
CDR3nt: TGCGCCAGCAACTTACAGGGGGCTGGGGGCAATCAGCCCCAGCATTTT
abundance: many
d_gene: TRBD1
j_gene: TRBJ1-5
v_gene: TRBV23-1

CDR3aa: CASSLYRPSTDTQYF
CDR3nt: TGTGCCAGCAGTTTATACAGGCCTAGCACAGATACGCAGTATTTT
abundance: many
d_gene: NA
j_gene: TRBJ2-3
v_gene: TRBV27

CDR3aa: CASSSVRGLDIQYF
CDR3nt: TGTGCCAGCAGTTCCGTCAGGGGGCTGGACATTCAGTACTTC
abundance: many
d_gene: TRBD1
j_gene: TRBJ2-4
v_gene: TRBV28

CDR3aa: CASTRVGGNQPQHF
CDR3nt: TGTGCCAGTACCAGGGTAGGGGGCAATCAGCCCCAGCATTTT
abundance: many
d_gene: NA
j_gene: TRBJ1-5
v_gene: TRBV19

CDR3aa: CASTYNSPLHF
CDR3nt: TGTGCCAGCACCTATAATTCACCCCTCCACTTT
abundance: many
d_gene: NA
j_gene: TRBJ1-6
v_gene: TRBV6-5

CDR3aa: CASSSGSSGQETQYF
CDR3nt: TGTGCCAGCAGTTCGGGGTCTAGCGGCCAAGAGACCCAGTACTTC
abundance: many
d_gene: TRBD2
j_gene: TRBJ2-5
v_gene: TRBV19